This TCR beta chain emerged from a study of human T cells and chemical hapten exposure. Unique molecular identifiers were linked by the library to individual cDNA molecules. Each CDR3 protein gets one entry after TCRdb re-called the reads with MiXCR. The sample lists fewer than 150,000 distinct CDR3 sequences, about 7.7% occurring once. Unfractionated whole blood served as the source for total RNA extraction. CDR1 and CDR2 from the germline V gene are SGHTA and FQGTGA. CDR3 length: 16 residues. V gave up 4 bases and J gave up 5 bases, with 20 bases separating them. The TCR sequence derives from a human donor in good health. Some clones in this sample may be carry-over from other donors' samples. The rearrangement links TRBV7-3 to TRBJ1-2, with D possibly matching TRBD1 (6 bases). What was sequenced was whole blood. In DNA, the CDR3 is TGTGCCAGCAGCTCACCTGGGGGGGGCAGGCGTTATGGCTACACCTTC. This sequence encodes CASSSPGGGRRYGYTF.